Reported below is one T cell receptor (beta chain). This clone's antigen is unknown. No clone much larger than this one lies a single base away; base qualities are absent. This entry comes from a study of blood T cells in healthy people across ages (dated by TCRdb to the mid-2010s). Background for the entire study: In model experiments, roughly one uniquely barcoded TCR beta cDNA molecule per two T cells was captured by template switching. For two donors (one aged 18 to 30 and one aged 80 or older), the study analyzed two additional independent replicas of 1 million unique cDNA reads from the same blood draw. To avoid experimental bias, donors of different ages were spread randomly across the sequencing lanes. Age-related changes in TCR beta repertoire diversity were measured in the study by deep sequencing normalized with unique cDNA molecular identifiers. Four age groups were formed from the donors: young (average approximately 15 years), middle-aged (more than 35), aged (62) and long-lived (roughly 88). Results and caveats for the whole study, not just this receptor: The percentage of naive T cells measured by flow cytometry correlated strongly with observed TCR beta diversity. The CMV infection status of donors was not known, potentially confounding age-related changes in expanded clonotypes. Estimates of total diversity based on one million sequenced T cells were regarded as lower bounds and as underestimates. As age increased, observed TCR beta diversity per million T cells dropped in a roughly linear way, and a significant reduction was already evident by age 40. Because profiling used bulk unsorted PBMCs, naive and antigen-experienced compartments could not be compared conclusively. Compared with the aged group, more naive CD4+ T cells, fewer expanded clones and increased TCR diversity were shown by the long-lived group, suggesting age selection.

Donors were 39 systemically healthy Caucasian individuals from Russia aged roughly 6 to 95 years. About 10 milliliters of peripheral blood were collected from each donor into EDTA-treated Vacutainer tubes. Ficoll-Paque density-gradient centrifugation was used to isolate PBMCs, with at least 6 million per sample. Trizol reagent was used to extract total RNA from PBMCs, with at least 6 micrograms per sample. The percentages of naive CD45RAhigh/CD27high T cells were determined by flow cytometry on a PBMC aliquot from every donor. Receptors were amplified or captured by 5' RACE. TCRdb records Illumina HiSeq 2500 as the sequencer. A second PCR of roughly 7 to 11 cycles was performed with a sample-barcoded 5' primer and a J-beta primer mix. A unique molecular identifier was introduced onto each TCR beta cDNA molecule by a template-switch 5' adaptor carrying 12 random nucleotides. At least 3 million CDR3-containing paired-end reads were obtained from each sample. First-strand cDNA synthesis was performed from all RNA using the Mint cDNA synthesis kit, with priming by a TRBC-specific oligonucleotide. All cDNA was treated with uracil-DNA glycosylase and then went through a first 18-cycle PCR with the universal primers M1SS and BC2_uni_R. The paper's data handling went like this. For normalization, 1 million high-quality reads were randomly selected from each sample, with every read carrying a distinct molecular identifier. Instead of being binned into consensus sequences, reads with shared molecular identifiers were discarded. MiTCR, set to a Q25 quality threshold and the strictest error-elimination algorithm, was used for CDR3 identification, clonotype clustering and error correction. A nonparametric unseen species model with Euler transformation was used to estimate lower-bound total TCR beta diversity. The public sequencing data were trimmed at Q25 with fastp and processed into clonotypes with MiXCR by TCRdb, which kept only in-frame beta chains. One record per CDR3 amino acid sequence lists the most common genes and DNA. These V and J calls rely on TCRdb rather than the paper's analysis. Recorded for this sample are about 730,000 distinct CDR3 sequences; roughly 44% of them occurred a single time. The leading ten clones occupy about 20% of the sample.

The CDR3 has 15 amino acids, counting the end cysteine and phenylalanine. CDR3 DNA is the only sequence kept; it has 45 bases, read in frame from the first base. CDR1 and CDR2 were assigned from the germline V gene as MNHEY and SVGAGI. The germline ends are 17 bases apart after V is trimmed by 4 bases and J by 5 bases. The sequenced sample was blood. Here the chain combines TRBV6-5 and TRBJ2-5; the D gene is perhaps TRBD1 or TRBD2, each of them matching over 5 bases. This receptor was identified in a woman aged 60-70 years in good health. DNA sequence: TGTGCCAGCAGTTCCCCCGCTGGGGGAATGGAGACCCAGTACTTC. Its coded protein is CASSSPAGGMETQYF.